Each of the 16 T cell receptor beta chains below was sequenced from the same sample in a study of PD-1 blockade in classical Hodgkin lymphoma. The data were produced by immunoSEQ multiplex PCR, yet TCRdb's version contains in-frame clones alone and is incomplete. Counted here are fewer than 70,000 clones, about 88% occurring once; the ten biggest clones make up about 5.6%. Autologous stem cell transplantation was followed by relapse in every patient, and brentuximab vedotin exposure varied. The source material was peripheral blood mononuclear cells (PBMCs), sampled before the second cycle of nivolumab. The receptors were gathered from a human donor with classical Hodgkin lymphoma.

The chain is built from TRBV6-5 and TRBJ1-2; 10 bases agree with TRBD1. The CDR3 extends over 13 amino acids. The germline gives CDR1 MNHEY, CDR2 SVGAGI. V trimming: 5 bases; J trimming: 4 bases; junction bases outside the gene matches: 1. CDR3 loop: CASSRTGGYGYTF. CDR3 sequence (DNA): TGTGCCAGCAGTCGGACAGGGGGCTATGGCTACACCTTC.

The chain joins TRBV5-1 to TRBJ2-3; perhaps TRBD1 as D (5 bases). Germline V gene lookup returns CDR1 SGHRS and CDR2 YFSETQ. Between the trimmed V and J ends, which lost 0 bases and 2 bases, there was a span of 13 bases. The CDR3 consists of 16 residues. For the CDR3, the DNA is TGCGCCAGCAGCTTGGGGAGAGACAGCTCCACAGATACGCAGTATTTT. Translation: CASSLGRDSSTDTQYF. Complete variable domain (other parts from reference TRBV5-1 and TRBJ2-3): KAGVTQTPRYLIKTRGQQVTLSCSPISGHRSVSWYQQTPGQGLQFLFEYFSETQRNKGNFPGRFSGRQFSNSRSEMNVSTLELGDSALYLCASSLGRDSSTDTQYFGPGTRLTVL.

V gene TRBV7-7 combines with J gene TRBJ2-7, with D maybe TRBD2 (6 bases). The CDR3 covers 14 residues. CDR1 SSHAT and CDR2 FNYEAQ come from the germline V gene (reference sequence). The V gene lost 4 bases and the J gene lost 0 bases, with 10 bases spanning the gap. As DNA, the CDR3 is TGTGCCAGCAGCTCGGGACTTGGCTCCTACGAGCAGTACTTC. Translating gives CASSSGLGSYEQYF.

The chain couples TRBV7-7 to TRBJ2-2; D assignment may be TRBD1 or TRBD2 (5 bases each). Germline V gene sequence: CDR1 SSHAT, CDR2 FNYEAQ (reference sequence). The CDR3 has 14 amino acids. Trimming left V 1 base short and J 3 bases short, with 6 bases between. CDR3 residues: CASSLVGDTGELFF. Written as DNA, the CDR3 is TGTGCCAGCAGCTTAGTGGGGGACACCGGGGAGCTGTTTTTT.

The V call is TRBV19, the J call TRBJ1-2; D unclear. Germline V gene lookup returns CDR1 LNHDA and CDR2 SQIVND (reference sequence). Trimming stripped 7 bases from V and 9 bases from J, with 24 bases between. This CDR3 has 15 amino acids. The CDR3: CASTSTVDGGLSYTF. DNA for the CDR3: TGTGCCAGTACCTCAACCGTGGACGGAGGCCTGAGCTACACCTTC.

The chain employs TRBV7-9 and TRBJ2-1; D remains ambiguous. The germline V gene has CDR1 SEHNR and CDR2 FQNEAQ (reference sequence). Between the trimmed V and J ends, which lost 0 bases and 7 bases, there was a span of 10 bases. The CDR3 covers 14 residues. Here the CDR3 reads CASSLALDRNEQFF. CDR3 coding DNA: TGTGCCAGCAGCTTAGCTTTGGACCGGAATGAGCAGTTCTTC.

This clone appeared a few times. The rearrangement joins TRBV4-1 to TRBJ1-5, with no clear D. The germline V gene has CDR1 MGHRA and CDR2 YSYEKL. V lost 0 bases and J 0 bases, leaving 6 bases between the germline ends. The CDR3 runs 15 residues. For the CDR3, the DNA is TGCGCCAGCAGCCAAGACAGCAATAGCAATCAGCCCCAGCATTTT. Amino acid sequence: CASSQDSNSNQPQHF.

V and J are TRBV6-1 and TRBJ2-2; D not resolved. Germline CDR1 and CDR2: MNHNS and SASEGT. The length of the CDR3 is 13 residues. The CDR3 nucleotides read TGTGGGGTCAGGAGACCGAACACCGGGGAGCTGTTTTTT. It yields the protein CGVRRPNTGELFF.

The rearrangement joins TRBV28 to TRBJ2-6; a weak D match, TRBD2 (5 bases). This CDR3 contains 13 residues. Germline V CDR1 and CDR2: MDHEN, SYDVKM. The germline V and J ends were trimmed by 11 bases and 1 base, with 9 bases remaining between them. CDR3 residues: CAGRASGANVLTF. The CDR3 DNA is TGTGCCGGGCGGGCGTCTGGGGCCAACGTCCTGACTTTC. The full variable domain, its missing parts supplied by reference TRBV28 and TRBJ2-6, is DVKVTQSSRYLVKRTGEKVFLECVQDMDHENMFWYRQDPGLGLRLIYFSYDVKMKEKGDIPEGYSVSREKKERFSLILESASTNQTSMYLCAGRASGANVLTFGAGSRLTVL.

This clone appeared once. V gene TRBV7-8 combines with J gene TRBJ1-3, with unresolved D. Germline CDR1 is SGHVS and CDR2 is FQNEAQ. Between the trimmed V and J ends, which lost 2 bases and 4 bases, there was a span of 12 bases. The CDR3 is 15 residues long. CDR3 loop: CASSLFGYEGNTIYF. The DNA for the CDR3 is TGTGCCAGCAGCTTATTTGGTTACGAAGGAAACACCATATATTTT.

V usage is TRBV6-5 and J usage is TRBJ2-5; 8 bases fit TRBD2. The trim removed 6 bases at V and 5 bases at J, leaving 8 bases unmatched. CDR3 size: 14 residues. In germline, CDR1 is MNHEY, CDR2 SVGAGI. CDR3 amino acids: CASRPGGLGETQYF. CDR3 coding DNA: TGTGCCAGCAGGCCGGGGGGGCTCGGTGAGACCCAGTACTTC.

This clone appeared a single time. This chain connects TRBV5-1 to TRBJ1-1; 8 nucleotides align to TRBD1. The V gene's germline CDR1 is SGHRS and CDR2 YFSETQ. The CDR3 is 15 residues long. With 2 bases clipped from V and 6 bases from J, the junction kept 9 bases outside the gene matches. The CDR3 region has the DNA TGCGCCAGCAGCTTTCGTCACCAGGGGGCATCTGAAGCTTTCTTT. Protein product: CASSFRHQGASEAFF. Complete variable domain (other parts from reference TRBV5-1 and TRBJ1-1): KAGVTQTPRYLIKTRGQQVTLSCSPISGHRSVSWYQQTPGQGLQFLFEYFSETQRNKGNFPGRFSGRQFSNSRSEMNVSTLELGDSALYLCASSFRHQGASEAFFGQGTRLTVV.

The chain has TRBV19 and TRBJ1-3; possible D gene TRBD1, 5 bases. Germline V gene lookup returns CDR1 LNHDA and CDR2 SQIVND (reference sequence). V lost 7 bases and J 4 bases, leaving 8 bases between the germline ends. This CDR3 has 12 amino acids. The CDR3 DNA sequence: TGTGCCAGTATGGGGCCAGGAAACACCATATATTTT. Translated, it gives CASMGPGNTIYF.

In DNA, the CDR3 is TGTGCCTGGAGGATCCCCATGAGCCGATCACCCCTCCACTTT. Encoded protein: CAWRIPMSRSPLHF. The chain links TRBV30 to TRBJ1-6; D remains ambiguous. Germline lookup yields CDR1 GTSNPN and CDR2 SVGIG (reference sequence). The V end lost 3 bases, the J end lost 10 bases, and 16 bases lay between the germline ends. The CDR3 length is 14 residues.

The gene calls are TRBV5-1 and TRBJ1-1; 10 bases map to TRBD1. Trimming at V came to 4 bases and at J to 8 bases, leaving 8 bases not matched to a gene. The CDR3 has 14 residues. CDR1 is SGHRS and CDR2 is YFSETQ in the germline V gene. The CDR3, as DNA: TGCGCCAGCAGCCCGACCGGGACAGGGGAGGAAGCTTTCTTT. Translating gives CASSPTGTGEEAFF.

About this clone itself: This CDR3 is also generated by other DNA sequences in the sample. The rearrangement links TRBV5-1 to TRBJ1-1, with D perhaps matching TRBD1 (5 bases). Germline CDR1 reads SGHRS; CDR2 reads YFSETQ. The CDR3 runs 14 residues. V lost 1 base and J 2 bases, leaving 9 bases between the germline ends. The CDR3 nucleotides read TGCGCCAGCAGCTTGACAGGACTCAACACTGAAGCTTTCTTT. Protein sequence: CASSLTGLNTEAFF.